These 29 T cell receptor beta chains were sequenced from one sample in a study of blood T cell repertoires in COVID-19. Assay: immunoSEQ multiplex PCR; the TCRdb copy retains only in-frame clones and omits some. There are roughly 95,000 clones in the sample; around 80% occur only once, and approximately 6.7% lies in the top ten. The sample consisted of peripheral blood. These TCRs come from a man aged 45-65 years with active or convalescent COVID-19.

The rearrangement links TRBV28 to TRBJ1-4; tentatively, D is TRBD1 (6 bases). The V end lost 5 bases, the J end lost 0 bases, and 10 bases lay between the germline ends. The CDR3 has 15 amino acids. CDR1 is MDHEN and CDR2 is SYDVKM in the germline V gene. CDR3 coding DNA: TGTGCCAGCAGTCCACAGGGCCCAACTAATGAAAAACTGTTTTTT. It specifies CASSPQGPTNEKLFF.

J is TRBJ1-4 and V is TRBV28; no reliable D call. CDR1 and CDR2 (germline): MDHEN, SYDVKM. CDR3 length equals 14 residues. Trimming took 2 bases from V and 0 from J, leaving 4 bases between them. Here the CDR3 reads CASSLGPTNEKLFF. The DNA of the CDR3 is TGTGCCAGCAGTTTAGGCCCAACTAATGAAAAACTGTTTTTT. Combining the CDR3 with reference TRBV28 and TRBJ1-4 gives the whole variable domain DVKVTQSSRYLVKRTGEKVFLECVQDMDHENMFWYRQDPGLGLRLIYFSYDVKMKEKGDIPEGYSVSREKKERFSLILESASTNQTSMYLCASSLGPTNEKLFFGSGTQLSVL.

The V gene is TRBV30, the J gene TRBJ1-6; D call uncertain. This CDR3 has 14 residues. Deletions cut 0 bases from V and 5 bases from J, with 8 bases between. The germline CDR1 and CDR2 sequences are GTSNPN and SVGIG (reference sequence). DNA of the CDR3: TGTGCCTGGAGTGTACGAGGAAATAATTCACCCCTCCACTTT. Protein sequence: CAWSVRGNNSPLHF.

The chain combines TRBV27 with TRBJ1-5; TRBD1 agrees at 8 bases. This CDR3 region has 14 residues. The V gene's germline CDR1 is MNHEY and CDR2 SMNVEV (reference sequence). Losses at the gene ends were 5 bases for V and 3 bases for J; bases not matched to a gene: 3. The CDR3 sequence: CASSPGQVNQPQHF. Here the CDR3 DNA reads TGTGCCAGCAGTCCGGGACAGGTCAATCAGCCCCAGCATTTT.

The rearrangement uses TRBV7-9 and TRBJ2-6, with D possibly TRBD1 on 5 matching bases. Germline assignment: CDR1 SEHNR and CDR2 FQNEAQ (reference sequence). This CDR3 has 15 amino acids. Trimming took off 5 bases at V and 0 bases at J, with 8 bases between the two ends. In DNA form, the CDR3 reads TGTGCCAGCAGCCAGACAGTCTCTGGGGCCAACGTCCTGACTTTC. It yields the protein CASSQTVSGANVLTF.

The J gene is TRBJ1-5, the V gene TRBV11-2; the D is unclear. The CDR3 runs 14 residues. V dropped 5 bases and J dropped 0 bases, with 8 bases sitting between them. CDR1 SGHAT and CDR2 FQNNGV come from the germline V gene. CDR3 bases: TGTGCCAGCAGCACGACTGATAGCAATCAGCCCCAGCATTTT. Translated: CASSTTDSNQPQHF.

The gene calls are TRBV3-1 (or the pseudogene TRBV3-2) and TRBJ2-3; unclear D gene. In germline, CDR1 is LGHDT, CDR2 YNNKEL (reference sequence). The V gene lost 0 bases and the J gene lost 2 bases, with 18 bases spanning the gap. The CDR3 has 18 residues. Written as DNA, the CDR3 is TGTGCCAGCAGCCAAGATTTAGCCCCGGCCGGTTACACAGATACGCAGTATTTT. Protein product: CASSQDLAPAGYTDTQYF.

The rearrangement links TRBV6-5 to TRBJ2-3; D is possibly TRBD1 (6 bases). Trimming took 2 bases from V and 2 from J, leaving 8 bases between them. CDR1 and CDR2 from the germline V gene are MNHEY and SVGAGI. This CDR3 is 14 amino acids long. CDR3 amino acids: CASSYRTATDTQYF. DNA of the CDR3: TGTGCCAGCAGTTACCGGACAGCCACAGATACGCAGTATTTT.

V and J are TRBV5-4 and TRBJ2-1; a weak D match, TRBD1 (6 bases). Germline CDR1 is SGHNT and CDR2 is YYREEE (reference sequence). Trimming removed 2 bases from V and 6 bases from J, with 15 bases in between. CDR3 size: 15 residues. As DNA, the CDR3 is TGTGCCAGCAGCTTAATTGGGATACAGGGCAATGAGCAGTTCTTC. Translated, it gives CASSLIGIQGNEQFF.

The CDR3 loop reads CASSIDGTGDNSPLHF. CDR3 bases: TGTGCCAGTAGTATAGACGGGACAGGGGACAATTCACCCCTCCACTTT. The chain combines TRBV19 with TRBJ1-6; TRBD1 matches at 10 bases. Germline V lookup: CDR1 LNHDA, CDR2 SQIVND (reference sequence). V lost 0 bases to trimming and J lost 7 bases; unmatched junction nucleotides: 3. CDR3 size: 16 residues.

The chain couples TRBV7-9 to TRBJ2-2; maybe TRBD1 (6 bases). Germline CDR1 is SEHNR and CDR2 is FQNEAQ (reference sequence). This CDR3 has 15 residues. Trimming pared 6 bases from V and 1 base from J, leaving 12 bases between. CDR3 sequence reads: CASSRMTGNTGELFF. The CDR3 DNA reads TGTGCCAGCAGTCGGATGACAGGGAACACCGGGGAGCTGTTTTTT. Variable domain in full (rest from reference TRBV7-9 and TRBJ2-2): DTGVSQNPRHKITKRGQNVTFRCDPISEHNRLYWYRQTLGQGPEFLTYFQNEAQLEKSRLLSDRFSAERPKGSFSTLEIQRTEQGDSAMYLCASSRMTGNTGELFFGEGSRLTVL.

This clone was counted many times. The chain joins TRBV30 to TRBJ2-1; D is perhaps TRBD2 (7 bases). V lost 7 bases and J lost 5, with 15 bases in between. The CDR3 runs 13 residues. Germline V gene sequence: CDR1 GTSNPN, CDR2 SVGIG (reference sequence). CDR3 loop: CASMGGGDNEQFF. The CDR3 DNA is TGTGCCTCTATGGGGGGGGGCGACAATGAGCAGTTCTTC.

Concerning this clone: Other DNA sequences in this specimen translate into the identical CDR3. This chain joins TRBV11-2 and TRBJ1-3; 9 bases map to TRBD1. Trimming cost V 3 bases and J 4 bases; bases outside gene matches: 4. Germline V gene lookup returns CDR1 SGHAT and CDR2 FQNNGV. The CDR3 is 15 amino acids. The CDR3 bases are TGTGCCAGCAGCTTCGTACAGGGGGCAGGAAACACCATATATTTT. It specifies CASSFVQGAGNTIYF.

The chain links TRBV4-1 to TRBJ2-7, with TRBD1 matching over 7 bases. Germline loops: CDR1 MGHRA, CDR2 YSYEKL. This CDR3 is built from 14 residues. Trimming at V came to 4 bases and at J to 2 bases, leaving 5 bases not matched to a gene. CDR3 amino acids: CASSPGTEAYEQYV. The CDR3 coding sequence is TGCGCCAGCAGCCCCGGGACAGAAGCCTACGAGCAGTACGTC.

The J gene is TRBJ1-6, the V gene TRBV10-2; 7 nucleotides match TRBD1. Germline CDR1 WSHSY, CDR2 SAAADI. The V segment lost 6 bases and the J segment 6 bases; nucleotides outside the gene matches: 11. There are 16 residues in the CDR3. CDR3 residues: CASRNHQGVANSPLHF. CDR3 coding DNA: TGCGCCAGCAGGAACCACCAGGGGGTTGCTAATTCACCCCTCCACTTT.

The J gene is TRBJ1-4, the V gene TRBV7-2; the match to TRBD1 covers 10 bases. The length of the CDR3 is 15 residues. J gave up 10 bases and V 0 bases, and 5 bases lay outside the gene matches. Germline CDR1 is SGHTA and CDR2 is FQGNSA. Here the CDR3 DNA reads TGTGCCAGCAGCTTAGCCGGACAGGGGGGTGGAAAACTGTTTTTT. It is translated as CASSLAGQGGGKLFF.

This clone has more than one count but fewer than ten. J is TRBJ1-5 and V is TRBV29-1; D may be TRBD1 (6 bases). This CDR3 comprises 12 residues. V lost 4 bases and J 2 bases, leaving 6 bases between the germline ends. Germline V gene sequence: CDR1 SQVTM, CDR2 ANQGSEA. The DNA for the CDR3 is TGCAGCGTTGGGACAGGCAATCAGCCCCAGCATTTT. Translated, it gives CSVGTGNQPQHF.

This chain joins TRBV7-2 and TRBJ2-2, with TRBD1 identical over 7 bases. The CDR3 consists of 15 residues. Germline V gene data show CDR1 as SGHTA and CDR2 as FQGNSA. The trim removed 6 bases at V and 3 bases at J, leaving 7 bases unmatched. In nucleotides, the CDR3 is TGTGCCAGCAGACCGGGACAGACGTACACCGGGGAGCTGTTTTTT. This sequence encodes CASRPGQTYTGELFF.

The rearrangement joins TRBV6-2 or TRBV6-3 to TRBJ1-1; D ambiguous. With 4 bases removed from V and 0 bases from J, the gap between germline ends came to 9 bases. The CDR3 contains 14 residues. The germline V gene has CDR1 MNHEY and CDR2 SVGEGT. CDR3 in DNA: TGTGCCAGCAGTTTGTCACAGATGAACACTGAAGCTTTCTTT. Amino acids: CASSLSQMNTEAFF.

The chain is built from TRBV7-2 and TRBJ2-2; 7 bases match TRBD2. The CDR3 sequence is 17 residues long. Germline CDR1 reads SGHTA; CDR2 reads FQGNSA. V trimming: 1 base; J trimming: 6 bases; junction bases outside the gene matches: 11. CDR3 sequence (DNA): TGTGCCAGCAGCTTAGGAGGTAGCGGGCTCGTAGCCGGGGAGCTGTTTTTT. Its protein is CASSLGGSGLVAGELFF.

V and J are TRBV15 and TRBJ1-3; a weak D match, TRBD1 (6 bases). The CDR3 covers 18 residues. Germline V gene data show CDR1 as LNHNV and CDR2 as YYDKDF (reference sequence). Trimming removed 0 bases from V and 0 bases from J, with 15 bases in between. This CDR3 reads CATSREVGQPSSGNTIYF. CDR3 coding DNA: TGTGCCACCAGCAGAGAGGTAGGACAGCCGAGCTCTGGAAACACCATATATTTT.

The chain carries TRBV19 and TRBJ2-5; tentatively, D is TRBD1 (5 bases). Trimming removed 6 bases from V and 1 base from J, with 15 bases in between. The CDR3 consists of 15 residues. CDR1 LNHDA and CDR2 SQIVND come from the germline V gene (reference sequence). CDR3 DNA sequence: TGTGCCAGTAGAACGACAGCTACCAGCCAAGAGACCCAGTACTTC. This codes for CASRTTATSQETQYF.

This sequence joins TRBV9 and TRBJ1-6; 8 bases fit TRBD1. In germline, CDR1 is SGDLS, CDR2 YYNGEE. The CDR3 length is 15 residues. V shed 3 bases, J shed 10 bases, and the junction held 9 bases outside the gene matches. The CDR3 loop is CASSETGAGESPLHF. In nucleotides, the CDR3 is TGTGCCAGCAGCGAGACAGGGGCCGGGGAATCACCCCTCCACTTT.

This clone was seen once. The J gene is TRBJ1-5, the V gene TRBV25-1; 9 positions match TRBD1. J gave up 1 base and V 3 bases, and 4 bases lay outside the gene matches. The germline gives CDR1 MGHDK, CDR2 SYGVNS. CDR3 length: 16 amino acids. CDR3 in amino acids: CASSDSDRGSNQPQHF. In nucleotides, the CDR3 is TGTGCCAGCAGTGACTCGGACAGGGGCAGCAATCAGCCCCAGCATTTT. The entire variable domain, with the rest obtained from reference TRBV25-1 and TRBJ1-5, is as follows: EADIYQTPRYLVIGTGKKITLECSQTMGHDKMYWYQQDPGMELHLIHYSYGVNSTEKGDLSSESTVSRIRTEHFPLTLESARPSHTSQYLCASSDSDRGSNQPQHFGDGTRLSIL.

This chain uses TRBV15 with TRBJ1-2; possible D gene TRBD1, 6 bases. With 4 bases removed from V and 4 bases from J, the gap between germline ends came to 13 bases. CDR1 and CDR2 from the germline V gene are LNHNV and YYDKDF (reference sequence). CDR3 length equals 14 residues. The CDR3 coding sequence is TGTGCCACCAGCAAACAAACAGGGTTCTATGGCTACACCTTC. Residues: CATSKQTGFYGYTF.

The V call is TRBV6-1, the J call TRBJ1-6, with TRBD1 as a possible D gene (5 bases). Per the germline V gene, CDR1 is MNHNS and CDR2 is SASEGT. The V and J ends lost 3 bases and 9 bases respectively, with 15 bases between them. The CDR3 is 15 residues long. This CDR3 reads CASSDGGTYLSPLHF. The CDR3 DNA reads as TGTGCCAGCAGTGATGGGGGGACCTACCTTTCACCCCTCCACTTT.

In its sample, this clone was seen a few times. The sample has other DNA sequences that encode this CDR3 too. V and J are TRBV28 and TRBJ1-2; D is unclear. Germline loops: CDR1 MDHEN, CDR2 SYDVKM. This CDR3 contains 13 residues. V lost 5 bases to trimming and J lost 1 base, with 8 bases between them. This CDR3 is CASSRSVNYGYTF. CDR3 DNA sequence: TGTGCCAGCAGTCGATCAGTTAACTATGGCTACACCTTC.

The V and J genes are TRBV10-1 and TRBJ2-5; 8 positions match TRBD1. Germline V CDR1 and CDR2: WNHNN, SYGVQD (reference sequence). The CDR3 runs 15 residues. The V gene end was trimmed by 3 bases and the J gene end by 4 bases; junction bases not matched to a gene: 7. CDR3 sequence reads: CASSDRTGPLETQYF. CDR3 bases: TGCGCCAGCAGTGATCGGACAGGGCCGTTAGAGACCCAGTACTTC.

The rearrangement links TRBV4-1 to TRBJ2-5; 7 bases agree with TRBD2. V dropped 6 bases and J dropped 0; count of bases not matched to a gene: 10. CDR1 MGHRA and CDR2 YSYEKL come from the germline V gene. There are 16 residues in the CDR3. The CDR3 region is CASSLGGLAYQETQYF. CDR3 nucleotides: TGCGCCAGCAGTCTCGGGGGGTTAGCGTACCAAGAGACCCAGTACTTC.